The 30 T cell receptor beta chains listed next were all sequenced from one sample in a study of CD8 T cells in Susac syndrome. An input of roughly 0.45 to 1 ug of RNA was subjected to reverse transcription using random hexamers. Using its own MiXCR run on the immunoSEQ multiplex PCR reads, TCRdb lists one record per CDR3 protein. The repertoire includes around 200,000 distinct CDR3 sequences, more than 90% of them detected once, and around 0.092% sits in the top ten. The sample taken for sequencing was CD4+ T cells from PBMCs. Source of these receptors: a human donor with Susac syndrome.

The CDR3 DNA is TGTGCCAGCAGTTACAAGGGGGAGCACAATGAGCAGTTCTTC. As protein: CASSYKGEHNEQFF. The chain links TRBV6-5 to TRBJ2-1, with D possibly matching TRBD1 (6 bases). This CDR3 has 14 amino acids. The V gene lost 2 bases and the J gene lost 5 bases, with 10 bases spanning the gap. Germline values: CDR1 MNHEY, CDR2 SVGAGI.

The J gene is TRBJ2-3, the V gene TRBV11-2; 7 bases line up with TRBD1. Per germline, CDR1 SGHAT and CDR2 FQNNGV. CDR3 length equals 15 residues. V was clipped by 4 bases and J by 3 bases; unmatched bases: 7. CDR3 protein: CASSSRDSWTDTQYF. The CDR3 DNA sequence: TGTGCCAGCAGCTCTAGGGACAGTTGGACAGATACGCAGTATTTT.

The chain carries TRBV12-5 and TRBJ2-1; 9 nucleotides match TRBD2. The V gene's germline CDR1 is LGHNT and CDR2 FRNRAP. This CDR3 comprises 15 residues. J gave up 2 bases and V 5 bases, and 4 bases lay outside the gene matches. CDR3 DNA sequence: TGTGCTAGTGGTCCCAGCGGGGGGACCTACAATGAGCAGTTCTTC. Its translation: CASGPSGGTYNEQFF.

The gene calls are TRBV18 and TRBJ2-2; 9 bases agree with TRBD1. This CDR3 spans 16 amino acids. Unmatched junction bases numbered 8, after V lost 6 bases and J lost 3 bases. Germline V gene sequence: CDR1 KGHSH, CDR2 LQKENI. This chain's CDR3 is CASSPRTGVDTGELFF. The CDR3 DNA reads as TGTGCCAGCTCCCCTCGGACAGGGGTTGACACCGGGGAGCTGTTTTTT.

The chain is built from TRBV18 and TRBJ1-1, with TRBD1 matching over 7 bases. V was pared by 3 bases and J by 1 base, with 5 bases of the junction left unmatched. Germline assignment: CDR1 KGHSH and CDR2 LQKENI. The CDR3 is 15 amino acids. CDR3 in DNA: TGTGCCAGCTCACCGGACAGGATTTGGAACACTGAAGCTTTCTTT. This translates into CASSPDRIWNTEAFF. The complete variable domain, with remaining parts taken from reference TRBV18 and TRBJ1-1, reads NAGVMQNPRHLVRRRGQEARLRCSPMKGHSHVYWYRQLPEEGLKFMVYLQKENIIDESGMPKERFSAEFPKEGPSILRIQQVVRGDSAAYFCASSPDRIWNTEAFFGQGTRLTVV.

The chain recombines TRBV7-3 with TRBJ1-6; D gene uncertain. V dropped 1 base and J dropped 9 bases, with 13 bases sitting between them. CDR3 size: 15 residues. CDR1 is SGHTA, CDR2 FQGTGA, per germline. The CDR3: CASSLSPSGVSPLHF. The CDR3, as DNA: TGTGCCAGCAGCTTAAGCCCCAGCGGGGTTTCACCCCTCCACTTT.

The genes are TRBV20-1 and TRBJ1-4; no clear D gene. V gave up 6 bases and J gave up 4 bases, with 3 bases separating them. CDR1 is DFQATT, CDR2 SNEGSKA, per germline (reference sequence). CDR3 length: 10 residues. The CDR3 reads CSALNEKLFF. CDR3 sequence (DNA): TGCAGTGCGCTTAATGAAAAACTGTTTTTT.

V is TRBV3-1 and J is TRBJ1-5; no definite D call. The CDR3 is 15 amino acids. V lost 0 bases and J lost 7, with 13 bases in between. CDR1 LGHDT and CDR2 YNNKEL come from the germline V gene (reference sequence). CDR3 region: CASSQEGGVGQPQHF. CDR3 sequence (DNA): TGTGCCAGCAGCCAAGAGGGCGGGGTAGGGCAGCCCCAGCATTTT.

The J gene is TRBJ2-1, the V gene TRBV24-1, with TRBD1 matching 7 bases. Germline values: CDR1 KGHDR, CDR2 SFDVKD. The V and J ends lost 10 bases and 3 bases, in that order; junction bases with no gene match: 2. The CDR3 runs 12 residues. The CDR3 spells CATRDSYNEQFF. The CDR3 region has the DNA TGTGCCACTCGGGACAGCTACAATGAGCAGTTCTTC.

The chain links TRBV3-1 to TRBJ2-5; weak D call: TRBD2 (7 bases). V gave up 3 bases and J gave up 3 bases, with 14 bases separating them. This CDR3 is built from 15 residues. Germline V gene lookup returns CDR1 LGHDT and CDR2 YNNKEL (reference sequence). CDR3 loop: CASSHRGAYKETQYF. The CDR3 DNA sequence: TGTGCCAGCAGCCACCGGGGGGCCTACAAAGAGACCCAGTACTTC.

The rearrangement uses TRBV20-1 and TRBJ1-2; 8 bases align to TRBD1. The CDR3 is made up of 15 amino acids. With 5 bases clipped from V and 0 bases from J, the junction kept 8 bases outside the gene matches. CDR1 is DFQATT, CDR2 SNEGSKA, per germline (reference sequence). This CDR3 is CSARTGLDTNYGYTF. Here the CDR3 DNA reads TGCAGTGCTCGGACAGGGCTCGATACTAACTATGGCTACACCTTC.

This chain uses TRBV7-9 with TRBJ2-5; maybe TRBD1 (6 bases). The CDR3 sequence is 15 residues long. Per germline, CDR1 SEHNR and CDR2 FQNEAQ (reference sequence). The V gene lost 1 base and the J gene lost 9 bases, with 18 bases spanning the gap. CDR3 bases: TGTGCCAGCAGCTTAGAACTTGCCAGGGGACCGGCCCAGTACTTC. Translated: CASSLELARGPAQYF.

The chain carries TRBV6-5 and TRBJ2-5; D is possibly TRBD1 (6 bases). This CDR3 region has 14 residues. Trimming pared 6 bases from V and 2 bases from J, leaving 13 bases between. CDR1 and CDR2 from the germline V gene are MNHEY and SVGAGI. The CDR3 DNA is TGTGCCAGCAGACAAGGGACACTACAAGAGACCCAGTACTTC. Protein product: CASRQGTLQETQYF.

As to this clonotype: Relative to the germline gene, one junction end is altered; a read error may explain this. The gene calls are TRBV5-1 and TRBJ1-6; the D is unclear. Germline values: CDR1 SGHRS, CDR2 YFSETQ. The CDR3 has 15 amino acids. Here the CDR3 reads CASSLEGQVNLPLHF. Written as DNA, the CDR3 is TGCGCCAGCAGCTTGGAAGGGCAGGTTAATTTACCCCTCCACTTT. The full variable domain, completed using reference TRBV5-1 and TRBJ1-6, is KAGVTQTPRYLIKTRGQQVTLSCSPISGHRSVSWYQQTPGQGLQFLFEYFSETQRNKGNFPGRFSGRQFSNSRSEMNVSTLELGDSALYLCASSLEGQVNLPLHFGNGTRLTVT.

The rearrangement joins TRBV9 to TRBJ2-6; D perhaps matches TRBD1 (5 bases). The CDR3 has 17 residues. V was cut by 4 bases and J by 0 bases, with 14 bases left in between. CDR1 is SGDLS, CDR2 YYNGEE, per germline. CDR3 protein: CASSLGHRNSGANVLTF. CDR3 coding DNA: TGTGCCAGCAGCCTTGGACACAGAAACTCTGGGGCCAACGTCCTGACTTTC.

The chain employs TRBV20-1 and TRBJ1-5; 10 nucleotides agree with TRBD1. The germline V gene encodes CDR1 DFQATT and CDR2 SNEGSKA (reference sequence). The CDR3 sequence is 14 residues long. V shed 5 bases and J 5 bases; nucleotides not matched to a gene: 6. CDR3 DNA sequence: TGCAGTGCTGAGGGACAGGGGTTAGATCAGCCCCAGCATTTT. This codes for CSAEGQGLDQPQHF.

This chain links TRBV20-1 with TRBJ2-7; D is unclear. CDR1 and CDR2 from the germline V gene are DFQATT and SNEGSKA (reference sequence). CDR3 length: 13 amino acids. Trimming shortened V by 6 bases and J by 3 bases, and 15 bases separated the two germline ends. CDR3 residues: CSARTFNNYEQYF. In DNA, the CDR3 is TGCAGTGCCAGGACCTTTAACAACTACGAGCAGTACTTC.

This CDR3 is CASSLATVAGQETQYF. Written as DNA, the CDR3 is TGTGCCAGCAGTTTAGCCACGGTTGCAGGGCAAGAGACCCAGTACTTC. The chain recombines TRBV12-3 or TRBV12-4 with TRBJ2-5, with TRBD1 as a possible D gene (5 bases). The length of the CDR3 is 16 residues. V was trimmed by 0 bases and J by 2 bases, leaving 13 bases between them.

The chain uses TRBV29-1 and TRBJ2-4; the D gene could be TRBD1 or TRBD2 (6 bases each). CDR1 is SQVTM and CDR2 is ANQGSEA in the germline V gene. The CDR3 sequence is 13 residues long. Trimming cost V 7 bases and J 6 bases, with 16 bases left between them. CDR3 loop: CSGTQGRGNIQYF. The CDR3 DNA reads TGCAGCGGGACCCAGGGGCGGGGAAACATTCAGTACTTC.

This clonotype has only one observation. The chain joins TRBV29-1 to TRBJ2-2; D unresolved. This CDR3 comprises 12 residues. Germline CDR1 is SQVTM and CDR2 is ANQGSEA. Trimming pared 1 base from V and 6 bases from J, leaving 6 bases between. The CDR3 spells CSVEGRAGELFF. CDR3 in DNA: TGCAGCGTTGAAGGTCGGGCCGGGGAGCTGTTTTTT.

V is TRBV27 and J is TRBJ2-1, with TRBD1 matching 7 bases. The V and J ends lost 5 bases and 7 bases, in that order; junction bases with no gene match: 14. The CDR3 extends over 16 amino acids. Germline assignment: CDR1 MNHEY and CDR2 SMNVEV (reference sequence). CDR3 protein: CASSPFVGGPMNEQFF. CDR3 DNA sequence: TGTGCCAGCAGTCCCTTCGTAGGGGGCCCTATGAATGAGCAGTTCTTC.

V gene TRBV3-1 combines with J gene TRBJ1-6, with a weak D call TRBD1 (6 bases). V was cut by 1 base and J by 8 bases, with 9 bases left in between. The CDR3 contains 14 residues. Germline CDR1 LGHDT, CDR2 YNNKEL (reference sequence). In DNA form, the CDR3 reads TGTGCCAGCAGCCAAGCAGGGGCGGATTCACCCCTCCACTTT. Amino acids: CASSQAGADSPLHF. The complete variable domain, with remaining parts taken from reference TRBV3-1 and TRBJ1-6, reads DTAVSQTPKYLVTQMGNDKSIKCEQNLGHDTMYWYKQDSKKFLKIMFSYNNKELIINETVPNRFSPKSPDKAHLNLHINSLELGDSAVYFCASSQAGADSPLHFGNGTRLTVT.

V usage is TRBV2 and J usage is TRBJ2-1; no clear D. Germline V gene lookup returns CDR1 SNHLY and CDR2 FYNNEI. V lost 2 bases, J lost 6 bases, and 11 bases lay in between. The CDR3 consists of 14 residues. This CDR3 is CASSEKRQSNEQFF. CDR3 sequence (DNA): TGTGCCAGCAGTGAAAAGCGTCAGTCCAATGAGCAGTTCTTC. The variable domain in full, with the rest retrieved from reference TRBV2 and TRBJ2-1, is EPEVTQTPSHQVTQMGQEVILRCVPISNHLYFYWYRQILGQKVEFLVSFYNNEISEKSEIFDDQFSVERPDGSNFTLKIRSTKLEDSAMYFCASSEKRQSNEQFFGPGTRLTVL.

The genes are TRBV18 and TRBJ2-5; D is uncertain. V was cut by 6 bases and J by 5 bases, with 13 bases left in between. Germline CDR1 reads KGHSH; CDR2 reads LQKENI. The length of the CDR3 is 13 residues. The chain's CDR3 is CASSVAAGETQYF. The CDR3 nucleotides are TGTGCCAGCTCCGTTGCGGCAGGCGAGACCCAGTACTTC.

The rearrangement uses TRBV29-1 and TRBJ2-2, with 7 bases lining up with TRBD1. This CDR3 contains 15 residues. Germline V gene lookup returns CDR1 SQVTM and CDR2 ANQGSEA. V trimming: 4 bases; J trimming: 7 bases; junction bases outside the gene matches: 12. The CDR3 DNA is TGCAGCGTTGTGGTCGTAAGGGGGCGCTTCGGGGAGCTGTTTTTT. It is translated as CSVVVVRGRFGELFF.

Remarks on this clonotype: The junction differs from germline at one of its ends, possibly a read error. The chain couples TRBV29-1 to TRBJ1-1; 10 nucleotides match TRBD1. Germline V gene data show CDR1 as SQVTM and CDR2 as ANQGSEA. The CDR3 is made up of 11 amino acids. The CDR3 DNA reads as TGTCTCGGACAGGGGGGCACTGAAGCTTTCTTT. Its protein product is CLGQGGTEAFF.

The chain has TRBV15 and TRBJ2-1, with 7 nucleotides matching TRBD2. V was clipped by 7 bases and J by 5 bases; unmatched bases: 5. CDR3 length: 13 residues. Germline CDR1 reads LNHNV; CDR2 reads YYDKDF (reference sequence). CDR3 bases: TGTGCCACCACCTGGGGAGGGCACAATGAGCAGTTCTTC. Residues: CATTWGGHNEQFF.

The chain is built from TRBV29-1 and TRBJ1-1; a weak D match, TRBD1 (5 bases). This CDR3 has 14 residues. Trimming took off 8 bases at V and 6 bases at J, with 22 bases between the two ends. The germline CDR1 and CDR2 sequences are SQVTM and ANQGSEA. CDR3 sequence reads: CSSSPGVGLPEAFF. The CDR3 DNA reads as TGCAGCTCGTCTCCGGGCGTGGGGCTCCCTGAAGCTTTCTTT.

The chain couples TRBV10-3 to TRBJ2-2; 10 nucleotides match TRBD1. Germline-derived CDR1 and CDR2 are ENHRY and SYGVKD. The CDR3 spans 15 residues. With 4 bases clipped from V and 5 bases from J, the junction kept 4 bases outside the gene matches. CDR3 DNA sequence: TGTGCCATCAGTGGTCGGGGACAGGGGACCGGGGAGCTGTTTTTT. The encoded protein is CAISGRGQGTGELFF.

The genes are TRBV12-3 or TRBV12-4 and TRBJ1-2; TRBD1 aligns across 9 bases. CDR3 length equals 13 residues. V was pared by 5 bases and J by 6 bases, with 4 bases of the junction left unmatched. CDR3 sequence: CASSRQGGNGYTF. As DNA, the CDR3 is TGTGCCAGCAGTAGACAGGGGGGGAATGGCTACACCTTC.